The 15 T cell receptor beta chains given below trace back to one sample, sequenced in a study of spatial heterogeneity in lung cancer. Study-wide findings and caveats: Tumor mutation counts were tracked by expanded intratumoral alpha and beta TCR counts.

MiXCR was run by TCRdb on the 5' RACE reads, yielding one entry per CDR3 protein. Of several hundred distinct CDR3 sequences in the sample, about 70% were seen once. The antigens of these receptors remain unknown. Regarding time point: sample taken at primary tumor resection. This material consisted of lung tumor tissue, taken at surgery. The receptors shown here come from a male donor with early-stage non-small cell lung cancer.

By frequency in the sample, this clonotype is large. The chain joins TRBV5-1 to TRBJ1-2; D unclear. Germline V CDR1 and CDR2: SGHRS, YFSETQ. Trimming cost V 0 bases and J 6 bases, with 12 bases left between them. The CDR3 sequence is 14 residues long. CDR3 sequence reads: CASSLGWKNDGYTF. The CDR3 DNA is TGCGCCAGCAGCTTGGGCTGGAAAAACGATGGCTACACCTTC.

This clonotype was observed a single time. The chain joins TRBV11-2 to TRBJ1-5; D is unclear. Germline assignment: CDR1 SGHAT and CDR2 FQNNGV. Trimming cost V 5 bases and J 4 bases, with 9 bases left between them. The CDR3 runs to 13 residues. CDR3 in DNA: TGTGCCAGCAGCCTACAAGAGAATCAGCCCCAGCATTTT. It codes for CASSLQENQPQHF.

The CDR3 sequence: CASSKGGTSGKETQYF. The CDR3 nucleotides are TGCGCCAGCAGTAAAGGGGGGACTAGCGGAAAAGAGACCCAGTACTTC. The chain couples TRBV10-1 to TRBJ2-5; TRBD2 matches 11 bases. CDR3 size: 16 residues. The germline V gene encodes CDR1 WNHNN and CDR2 SYGVQD (reference sequence). V lost 5 bases to trimming and J lost 3 bases; unmatched junction nucleotides: 8.

The chain carries TRBV7-7 and TRBJ1-2; D unresolved. The V end was cut by 8 bases, the J end by 5 bases, with 15 bases between. The V gene's germline CDR1 is SSHAT and CDR2 FNYEAQ (reference sequence). This CDR3 comprises 13 residues. The CDR3 coding sequence is TGTGCCAGCCGGACCGCTACCCTTTATGGCTACACCTTC. Residues: CASRTATLYGYTF.

The chain couples TRBV7-2 to TRBJ1-4, with 9 bases fitting TRBD1. Germline trimming cut 5 bases from V and 7 bases from J; bases unmatched to any gene: 8. The germline V gene encodes CDR1 SGHTA and CDR2 FQGNSA. This CDR3 spans 15 amino acids. Here the CDR3 reads CASSPPGQGSEKLFF. The CDR3 nucleotides are TGTGCCAGCAGCCCCCCGGGACAGGGAAGTGAAAAACTGTTTTTT.

The chain joins TRBV7-2 to TRBJ2-3; the match to TRBD1 covers 7 bases. There are 16 residues in the CDR3. Germline lookup yields CDR1 SGHTA and CDR2 FQGNSA. V was pared by 5 bases and J by 4 bases, with 12 bases of the junction left unmatched. For the CDR3, the DNA is TGTGCCAGCAGCAAGCGGACAGGTTTTCCCTCAGATACGCAGTATTTT. Encoded protein: CASSKRTGFPSDTQYF.

This chain connects TRBV3-1 to TRBJ2-7; TRBD2 matches 8 bases. The ends lost 2 bases at V and 12 bases at J; junction bases unmatched: 12. CDR3 length equals 14 residues. CDR1 and CDR2 (germline): LGHDT, YNNKEL (reference sequence). As DNA, the CDR3 is TGTGCCAGCAGCCAACCGGGACTAGTGGACGGTCTGTACTTC. Translation gives CASSQPGLVDGLYF.

V gene TRBV12-3 or TRBV12-4 combines with J gene TRBJ1-3, with D unresolved. V shed 7 bases and J shed 2 bases, with 12 bases lying between them. This CDR3 contains 14 residues. Written as DNA, the CDR3 is TGTGCCAGCAATCCCCGGACCGCTGGAAACACCATATATTTT. This codes for CASNPRTAGNTIYF.

The chain links TRBV6-5 to TRBJ2-7; the match to TRBD1 covers 7 bases. From germline, CDR1 is MNHEY and CDR2 SVGAGI. V gave up 5 bases and J gave up 5 bases; unmatched junction bases: 9. The CDR3 extends over 14 amino acids. In DNA, the CDR3 is TGTGCCAGCAGTAATCAACAGGGGACCCACGAGCAGTACTTC. The encoded protein is CASSNQQGTHEQYF.

The rearrangement joins TRBV30 to TRBJ1-1, with a weak D call TRBD1 (5 bases). Germline CDR1 GTSNPN, CDR2 SVGIG (reference sequence). Trimming pared 5 bases from V and 9 bases from J, leaving 16 bases between. This CDR3 is built from 12 residues. DNA for the CDR3: TGTGCCTGGGGGGGACTCTCGGCCCAAGCTTTCTTT. Amino acids: CAWGGLSAQAFF. Based on the CDR3 plus reference TRBV30 and TRBJ1-1, the full variable domain is SQTIHQWPATLVQPVGSPLSLECTVEGTSNPNLYWYRQAAGRGLQLLFYSVGIGQISSEVPQNLSASRPQDRQFILSSKKLLLSDSGFYLCAWGGLSAQAFFGQGTRLTVV.

The V and J genes are TRBV5-5 and TRBJ1-5, with D tentatively TRBD1 (5 bases). CDR1 and CDR2 from the germline V gene are SGHKS and YYEKEE (reference sequence). V dropped 5 bases and J dropped 0 bases, with 12 bases sitting between them. The CDR3 sequence is 15 residues long. CDR3 residues: CASRRGEYSNQPQHF. As DNA, the CDR3 is TGTGCCAGCAGGAGGGGCGAGTATAGCAATCAGCCCCAGCATTTT.

By sample share, this clonotype is large. This chain connects TRBV4-2 to TRBJ1-2; 7 bases are a match to TRBD1. This CDR3 region has 13 residues. J lost 7 bases, V lost 0 bases, and 2 bases had no gene match. Germline V gene sequence: CDR1 LGHNA, CDR2 YNFKEQ. The DNA for the CDR3 is TGTGCCAGCAGCCAAGAGGACAGGATTGGCTACACCTTC. Translation: CASSQEDRIGYTF.

The chain joins TRBV27 to TRBJ2-1; TRBD2 aligns across 8 bases. Germline values: CDR1 MNHEY, CDR2 SMNVEV (reference sequence). This CDR3 has 15 residues. Losses at the gene ends were 2 bases for V and 6 bases for J; bases not matched to a gene: 6. For the CDR3, the DNA is TGTGCCAGCAGTTTAACGGCGGGAGGCTTCAATGAGCAGTTCTTC. Encoded protein: CASSLTAGGFNEQFF.

Judged by abundance, this clonotype is large. This chain joins TRBV29-1 and TRBJ2-7; 10 nucleotides agree with TRBD2. CDR3 length equals 16 residues. Per germline, CDR1 SQVTM and CDR2 ANQGSEA. Trimming took 6 bases from V and 1 from J; bases not matched to a gene: 12. CDR3 nucleotides: TGCAGCGTCTCTGGCCTAGCGGGGGCCTCTTCCTACGAGCAGTACTTC. The encoded protein is CSVSGLAGASSYEQYF.

The chain recombines TRBV6-5 with TRBJ2-1; D is possibly TRBD2 (6 bases). Germline V gives CDR1 MNHEY, CDR2 SVGAGI. The length of the CDR3 is 17 residues. The V and J ends lost 0 bases and 0 bases respectively, with 12 bases between them. The CDR3 nucleotides read TGTGCCAGCAGTTACTCAGTACGGGGGAGCTCCTACAATGAGCAGTTCTTC. It specifies CASSYSVRGSSYNEQFF.